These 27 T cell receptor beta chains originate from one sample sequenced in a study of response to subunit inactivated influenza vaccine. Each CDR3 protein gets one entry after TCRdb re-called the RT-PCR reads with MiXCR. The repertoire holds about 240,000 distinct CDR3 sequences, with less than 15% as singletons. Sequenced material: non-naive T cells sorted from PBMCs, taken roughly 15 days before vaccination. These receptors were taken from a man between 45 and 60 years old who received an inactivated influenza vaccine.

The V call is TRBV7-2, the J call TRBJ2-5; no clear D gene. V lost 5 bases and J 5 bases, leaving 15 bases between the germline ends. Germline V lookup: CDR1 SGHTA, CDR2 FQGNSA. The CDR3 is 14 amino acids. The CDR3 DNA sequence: TGTGCCAGCAGCAAGTACAGCCTGGAGGAGACCCAGTACTTC. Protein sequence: CASSKYSLEETQYF.

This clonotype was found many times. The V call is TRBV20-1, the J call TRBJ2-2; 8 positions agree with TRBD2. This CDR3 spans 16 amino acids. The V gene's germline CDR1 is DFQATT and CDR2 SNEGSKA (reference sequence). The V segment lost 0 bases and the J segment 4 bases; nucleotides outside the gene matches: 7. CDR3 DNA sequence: TGCAGTGCTAGAGAGGCCGGGAGGGTGACCACCGGGGAGCTGTTTTTT. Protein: CSAREAGRVTTGELFF.

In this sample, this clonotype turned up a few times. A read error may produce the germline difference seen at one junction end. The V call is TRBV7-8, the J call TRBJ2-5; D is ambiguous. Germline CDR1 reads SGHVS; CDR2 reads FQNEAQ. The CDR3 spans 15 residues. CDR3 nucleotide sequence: TGTGCCAGCAACTTAGTCGCTGCCTCCCAAGAGACCCAGTACTTC. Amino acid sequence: CASNLVAASQETQYF.

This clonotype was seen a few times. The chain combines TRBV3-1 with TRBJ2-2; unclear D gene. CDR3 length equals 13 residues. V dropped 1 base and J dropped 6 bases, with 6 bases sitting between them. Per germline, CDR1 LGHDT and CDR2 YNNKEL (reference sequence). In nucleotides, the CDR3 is TGTGCCAGCAGCCAAGTTTACGCCGGGGAGCTGTTTTTT. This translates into CASSQVYAGELFF.

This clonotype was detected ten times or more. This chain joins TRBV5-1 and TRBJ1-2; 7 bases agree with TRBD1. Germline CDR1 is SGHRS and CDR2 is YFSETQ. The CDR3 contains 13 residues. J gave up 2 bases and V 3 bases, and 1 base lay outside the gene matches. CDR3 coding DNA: TGCGCCAGCAGCTCGACAGGGAACTATGGCTACACCTTC. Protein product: CASSSTGNYGYTF.

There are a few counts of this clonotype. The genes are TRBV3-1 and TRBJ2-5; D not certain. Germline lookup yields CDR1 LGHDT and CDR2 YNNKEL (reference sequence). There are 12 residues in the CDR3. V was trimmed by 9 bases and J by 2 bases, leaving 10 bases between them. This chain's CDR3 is CASSRQQETQYF. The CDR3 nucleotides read TGTGCCAGTTCGCGGCAGCAAGAGACCCAGTACTTC.

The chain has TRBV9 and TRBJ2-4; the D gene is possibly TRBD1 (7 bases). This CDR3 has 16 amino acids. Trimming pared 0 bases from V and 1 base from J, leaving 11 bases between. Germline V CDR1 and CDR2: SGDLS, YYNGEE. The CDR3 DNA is TGTGCCAGCAGCGTAGAGGGGGGACAGGCCAAAAACATTCAGTACTTC. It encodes CASSVEGGQAKNIQYF.

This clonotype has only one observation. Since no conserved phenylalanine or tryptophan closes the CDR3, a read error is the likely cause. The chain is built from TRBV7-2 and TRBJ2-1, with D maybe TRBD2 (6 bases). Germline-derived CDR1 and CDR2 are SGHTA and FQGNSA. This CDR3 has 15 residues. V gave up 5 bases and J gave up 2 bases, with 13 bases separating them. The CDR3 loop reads CASSTGSVPYNEQFS. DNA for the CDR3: TGTGCCAGCAGCACCGGGAGTGTACCCTACAATGAGCAGTTCTCC.

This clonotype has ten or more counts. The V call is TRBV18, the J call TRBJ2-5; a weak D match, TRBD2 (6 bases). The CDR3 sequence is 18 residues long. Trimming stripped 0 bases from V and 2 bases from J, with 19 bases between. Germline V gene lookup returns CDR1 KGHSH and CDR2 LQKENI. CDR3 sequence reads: CASSPPKPGSSRQETQYF. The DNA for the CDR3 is TGTGCCAGCTCACCACCGAAGCCCGGGAGCTCTCGACAAGAGACCCAGTACTTC.

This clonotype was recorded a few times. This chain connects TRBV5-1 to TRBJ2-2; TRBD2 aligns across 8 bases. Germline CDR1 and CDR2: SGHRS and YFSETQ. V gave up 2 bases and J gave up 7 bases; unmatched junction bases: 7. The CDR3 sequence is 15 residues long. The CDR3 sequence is CASSLIDGGDGELFF. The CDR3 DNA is TGCGCCAGCAGCTTAATCGACGGGGGGGACGGGGAGCTGTTTTTT.

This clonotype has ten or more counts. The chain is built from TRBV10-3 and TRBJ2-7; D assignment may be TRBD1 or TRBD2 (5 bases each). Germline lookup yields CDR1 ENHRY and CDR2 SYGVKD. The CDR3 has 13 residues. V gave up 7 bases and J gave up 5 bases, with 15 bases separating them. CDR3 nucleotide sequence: TGTGCCATCACCCAGGGAGAAGTCAACGAGCAGTACTTC. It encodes CAITQGEVNEQYF.

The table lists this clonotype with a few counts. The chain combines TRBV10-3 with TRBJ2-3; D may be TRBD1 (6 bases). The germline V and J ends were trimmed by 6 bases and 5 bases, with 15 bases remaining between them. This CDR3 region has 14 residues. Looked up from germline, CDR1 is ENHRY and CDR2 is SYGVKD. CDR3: CAIRPTGKGDTQYF. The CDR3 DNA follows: TGTGCCATCAGGCCCACAGGGAAAGGAGATACGCAGTATTTT.

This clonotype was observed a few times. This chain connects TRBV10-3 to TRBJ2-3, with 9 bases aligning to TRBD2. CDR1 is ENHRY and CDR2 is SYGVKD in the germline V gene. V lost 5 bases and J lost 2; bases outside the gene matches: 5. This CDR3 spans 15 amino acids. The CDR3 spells CAISSTSGHTDTQYF. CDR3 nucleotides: TGTGCCATCAGTTCGACTAGCGGACACACAGATACGCAGTATTTT.

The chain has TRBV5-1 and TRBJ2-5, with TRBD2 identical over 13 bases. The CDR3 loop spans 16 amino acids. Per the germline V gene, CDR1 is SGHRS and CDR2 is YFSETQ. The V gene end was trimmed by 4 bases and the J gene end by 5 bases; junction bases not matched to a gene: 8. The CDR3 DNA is TGCGCCAGCAGCCCACTAGCGGGAGGGCCGGAGGAGACCCAGTACTTC. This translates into CASSPLAGGPEETQYF.

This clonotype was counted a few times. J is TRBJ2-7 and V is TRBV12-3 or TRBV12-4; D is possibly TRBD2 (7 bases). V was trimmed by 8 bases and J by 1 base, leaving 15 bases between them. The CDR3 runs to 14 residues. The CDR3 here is CASLGGGKSYEQYF. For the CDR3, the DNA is TGTGCCAGCCTAGGGGGGGGCAAGTCCTACGAGCAGTACTTC.

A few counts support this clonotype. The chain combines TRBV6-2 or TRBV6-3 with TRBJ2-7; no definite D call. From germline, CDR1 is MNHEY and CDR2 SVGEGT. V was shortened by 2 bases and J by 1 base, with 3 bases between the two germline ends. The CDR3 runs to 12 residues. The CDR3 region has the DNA TGTGCCAGCAGTTACCCTTCCTACGAGCAGTACTTC. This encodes CASSYPSYEQYF.

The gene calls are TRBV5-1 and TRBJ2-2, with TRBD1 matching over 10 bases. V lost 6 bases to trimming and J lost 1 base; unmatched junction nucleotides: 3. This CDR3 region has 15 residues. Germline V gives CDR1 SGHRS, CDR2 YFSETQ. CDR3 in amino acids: CASTDRGQNTGELFF. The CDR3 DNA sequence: TGCGCCAGCACCGACAGGGGGCAGAACACCGGGGAGCTGTTTTTT.

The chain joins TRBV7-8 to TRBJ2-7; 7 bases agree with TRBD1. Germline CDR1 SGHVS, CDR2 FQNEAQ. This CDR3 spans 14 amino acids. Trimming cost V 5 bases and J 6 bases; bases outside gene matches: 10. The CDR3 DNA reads TGTGCCAGCAGCGCGATACAGGGGTCGGGCGAGCAGTACTTC. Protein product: CASSAIQGSGEQYF.

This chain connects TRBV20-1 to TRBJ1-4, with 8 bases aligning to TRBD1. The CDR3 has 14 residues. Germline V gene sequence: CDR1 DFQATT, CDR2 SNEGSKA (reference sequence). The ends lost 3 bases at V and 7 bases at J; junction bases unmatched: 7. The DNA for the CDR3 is TGCAGTGCTAGCGTCGACAGGGGCGCTGAAAAACTGTTTTTT. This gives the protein CSASVDRGAEKLFF.

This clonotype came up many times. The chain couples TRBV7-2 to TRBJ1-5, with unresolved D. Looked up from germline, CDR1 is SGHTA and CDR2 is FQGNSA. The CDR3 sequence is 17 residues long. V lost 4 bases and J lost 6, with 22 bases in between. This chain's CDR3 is CASSSRTRRSLFQPQHF. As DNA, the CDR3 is TGTGCCAGCAGCTCCCGGACCAGAAGGTCGTTGTTTCAGCCCCAGCATTTT.

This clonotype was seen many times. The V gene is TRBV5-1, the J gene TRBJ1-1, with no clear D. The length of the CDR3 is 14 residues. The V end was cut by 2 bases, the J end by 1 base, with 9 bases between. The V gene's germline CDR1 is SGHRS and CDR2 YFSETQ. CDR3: CASSLPQSNTEAFF. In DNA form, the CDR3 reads TGCGCCAGCAGCTTACCCCAATCGAACACTGAAGCTTTCTTT.

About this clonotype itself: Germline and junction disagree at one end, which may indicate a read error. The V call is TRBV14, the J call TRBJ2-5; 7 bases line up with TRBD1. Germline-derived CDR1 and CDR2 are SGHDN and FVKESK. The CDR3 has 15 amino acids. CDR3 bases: TGTGCCAGCCCCAAAGGGACAGAAAATCAAGACACCCAGTACTTC. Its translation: CASPKGTENQDTQYF.

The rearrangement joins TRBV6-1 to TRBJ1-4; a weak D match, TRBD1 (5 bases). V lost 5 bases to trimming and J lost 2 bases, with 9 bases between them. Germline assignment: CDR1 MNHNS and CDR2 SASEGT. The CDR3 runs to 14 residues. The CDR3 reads CASSRGWTNEKLFF. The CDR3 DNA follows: TGTGCCAGCAGTAGGGGTTGGACTAATGAAAAACTGTTTTTT.

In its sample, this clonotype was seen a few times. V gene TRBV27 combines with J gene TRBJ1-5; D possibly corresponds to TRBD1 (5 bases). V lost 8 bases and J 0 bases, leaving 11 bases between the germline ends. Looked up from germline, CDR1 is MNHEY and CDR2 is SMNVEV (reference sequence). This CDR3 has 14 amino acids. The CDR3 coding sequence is TGTGCCAGCCGCGAGGGGTATAGCAATCAGCCCCAGCATTTT. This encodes CASREGYSNQPQHF.

The CDR3: CASSQDVGRNTEAFF. In DNA form, the CDR3 reads TGCGCCAGCAGCCAAGACGTAGGGAGGAACACTGAAGCTTTCTTT. This chain connects TRBV4-3 to TRBJ1-1; the D is unclear. V lost 0 bases and J lost 1, with 9 bases in between. Germline V gene data show CDR1 as LGHNA and CDR2 as YSLEER. The CDR3 extends over 15 amino acids.

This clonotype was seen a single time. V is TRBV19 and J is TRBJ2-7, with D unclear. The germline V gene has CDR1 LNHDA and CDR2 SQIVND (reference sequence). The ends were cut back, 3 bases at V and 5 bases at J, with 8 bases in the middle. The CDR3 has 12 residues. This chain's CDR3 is CASSISANEQYF. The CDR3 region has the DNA TGTGCCAGTAGTATTTCAGCCAACGAGCAGTACTTC.

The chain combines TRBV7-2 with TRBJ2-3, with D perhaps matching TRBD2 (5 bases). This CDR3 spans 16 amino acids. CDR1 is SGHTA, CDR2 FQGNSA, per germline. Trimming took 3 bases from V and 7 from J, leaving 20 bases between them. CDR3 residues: CASSLGDLRGLNTQYF. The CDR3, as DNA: TGTGCCAGCAGCTTGGGCGACCTACGAGGGCTAAATACGCAGTATTTT.